Described below is a single T cell receptor (beta chain) sequence and its context. What it binds is not known. The data are from a study of memory CD4+ T cells and cytomegalovirus serostatus. Study-wide findings and caveats: Of 164 reported CMV TCRbeta sequences, 67 were found in memory CD4+ repertoires.

Only in-frame clones appear in the TCRdb table, and some are missing; sequencing was by immunoSEQ multiplex PCR. The table lists 35,000 to 50,000 clones, around 80% of them singletons. The CDR3 loop spans 18 amino acids. With 7 bases clipped from V and 2 bases from J, the junction kept 20 bases outside the gene matches. Germline V gene sequence: CDR1 LNHDA, CDR2 SQIVND (reference sequence). The sort gate was single viable CD3+CD4+CD8-CD45RO+ cells for memory CD4+ T cells. The rearrangement joins TRBV19 to TRBJ2-7; 7 bases match TRBD1. The TCR originated in an adult in good health and CMV-seronegative. The sample consisted of memory CD4+ T cells from blood. CDR3 region: CASTPGPGQFSIPYEQYF. Written as DNA, the CDR3 is TGTGCCAGTACCCCTGGACCGGGACAGTTTTCAATTCCCTACGAGCAGTACTTC.